This record covers a single T cell receptor (beta chain). Original processing notes: Cell counts per sample came from amplifying reference gene primers. The method was immunoSEQ multiplex PCR; TCRdb's version includes in-frame clones alone and lacks a portion of them. That table is the source of V, J and clone size, and D and trimming were worked out from the DNA. The sample holds fewer than 120,000 clones; around four fifths are singletons and the top ten take more than 15%. These data originate in a study of blood T cell repertoires in COVID-19. Overall study: Acute-phase and convalescent COVID-19 samples originated in the United States, Italy and Spain. The analysed material was cDNA or gDNA that came from T cells, B-cell-depleted T cells, or PBMCs.

The clonotype was recovered from a woman between 55 and 75 years old with acute or convalescent COVID-19. Material for sequencing was peripheral blood.

CDR3 nucleotide sequence: TGTGCCAGTAGGCAAACAGGGGGGACGTCCGAGCAGTACTTC. Amino acids: CASRQTGGTSEQYF. The rearrangement links TRBV19 to TRBJ2-7; TRBD1 matches 8 bases. Germline V CDR1 and CDR2: LNHDA, SQIVND (reference sequence). After removal of 6 bases from V and 6 bases from J, the junction contained 10 bases not matched to a gene. The CDR3 loop spans 14 amino acids.